Each of the 24 T cell receptor beta chains below was sequenced from the same sample in a study of blood T cell repertoires in COVID-19. Repertoires were generated with immunoSEQ multiplex PCR, while TCRdb's copy carries only in-frame clones and drops some. The sample records under 25,000 clones, around nine tenths being singletons. The sequencing input was peripheral blood. The receptor set was obtained from a human donor in a cohort sampled during active COVID-19.

CDR3 in DNA: TGTGCCAGCAGTGAAGTCCTAGCGGGAAGGGATGAGCAGTTCTTC. This codes for CASSEVLAGRDEQFF. This chain uses TRBV6-1 with TRBJ2-1; 9 nucleotides agree with TRBD2. V lost 1 base, J lost 8 bases, and 6 bases stayed unmatched. CDR3 length equals 15 residues. Germline values: CDR1 MNHNS, CDR2 SASEGT.

This clone is a singleton in its sample. The J gene is TRBJ2-7, the V gene TRBV10-3; possibly TRBD1 for D (5 bases). The CDR3 is 12 amino acids. Germline CDR1 ENHRY, CDR2 SYGVKD. Trimming removed 6 bases from V and 5 bases from J, with 11 bases in between. The chain's CDR3 is CAISQGIDEQYF. Here the CDR3 DNA reads TGTGCCATCAGCCAGGGTATCGACGAGCAGTACTTC.

The CDR3, as DNA: TGTGCCAGCAGCCCGTTAGCGGGCCCCCAGTTCTTC. It codes for CASSPLAGPQFF. The gene calls are TRBV4-2 and TRBJ2-1, with TRBD2 identical over 7 bases. This CDR3 is 12 amino acids long. The germline gives CDR1 LGHNA, CDR2 YNFKEQ. The V segment lost 4 bases and the J segment 13 bases; nucleotides outside the gene matches: 7.

The V gene is TRBV25-1, the J gene TRBJ2-1, with 11 bases that match TRBD2. V trimming: 9 bases; J trimming: 9 bases; junction bases outside the gene matches: 7. Germline CDR1 reads MGHDK; CDR2 reads SYGVNS. There are 13 residues in the CDR3. CDR3 region: CASQGLAGFEQFF. The DNA of the CDR3 is TGTGCCAGTCAAGGACTAGCGGGCTTTGAGCAGTTCTTC. The full variable domain, completed using reference TRBV25-1 and TRBJ2-1, is EADIYQTPRYLVIGTGKKITLECSQTMGHDKMYWYQQDPGMELHLIHYSYGVNSTEKGDLSSESTVSRIRTEHFPLTLESARPSHTSQYLCASQGLAGFEQFFGPGTRLTVL.

The rearrangement joins TRBV28 to TRBJ1-1; no clear D. The germline gives CDR1 MDHEN, CDR2 SYDVKM. The CDR3 runs to 10 residues. Trimming took off 10 bases at V and 7 bases at J, with 10 bases between the two ends. Written as DNA, the CDR3 is TGTGCCACCTCTAATAATGAAGCTTTCTTT. Protein: CATSNNEAFF.

The chain joins TRBV7-9 to TRBJ2-7, with a possible D match to TRBD2 (5 bases). The CDR3 spans 15 residues. Germline lookup yields CDR1 SEHNR and CDR2 FQNEAQ (reference sequence). V lost 7 bases to trimming and J lost 1 base, with 17 bases between them. The CDR3 nucleotides read TGTGCCAGCACCCTCAGCGGAGCGAAGTCCTACGAGCAGTACTTC. Its protein product is CASTLSGAKSYEQYF.

The rearrangement joins TRBV11-2 to TRBJ2-3; tentatively, D is TRBD2 (5 bases). Germline V gives CDR1 SGHAT, CDR2 FQNNGV. The CDR3 length is 15 residues. Trimming stripped 6 bases from V and 0 bases from J, with 13 bases between. The CDR3 spells CASRFTRFSTDTQYF. Here the CDR3 DNA reads TGTGCCAGCAGATTTACTAGATTTAGCACAGATACGCAGTATTTT.

This clone was observed a handful of times. The rearrangement links TRBV6-1 to TRBJ2-2; D is ambiguous. Looked up from germline, CDR1 is MNHNS and CDR2 is SASEGT. This CDR3 region has 13 residues. V gave up 3 bases and J gave up 4 bases, with 6 bases separating them. CDR3 protein: CASSDISTGELFF. The CDR3 coding sequence is TGTGCCAGCAGTGACATTTCCACCGGGGAGCTGTTTTTT.

The V and J genes are TRBV29-1 and TRBJ2-3; D is perhaps TRBD1 (6 bases). The CDR3 loop spans 17 amino acids. Germline assignment: CDR1 SQVTM and CDR2 ANQGSEA. The V and J ends lost 1 base and 4 bases respectively, with 21 bases between them. CDR3 sequence (DNA): TGCAGCGTTGAAGGGGACCCTGCCAGGGGAAAGGCAGATACGCAGTATTTT. It is translated as CSVEGDPARGKADTQYF.

This chain uses TRBV5-1 with TRBJ2-7; D may be TRBD1 (5 bases). V lost 0 bases to trimming and J lost 7 bases, with 17 bases between them. CDR3 size: 15 residues. CDR1 SGHRS and CDR2 YFSETQ come from the germline V gene. CDR3: CASSLGIQALGEQYF. The CDR3 DNA follows: TGCGCCAGCAGCTTGGGTATACAGGCCTTGGGGGAGCAGTACTTC. Using reference TRBV5-1 and TRBJ2-7 for the parts outside the CDR3, the full variable domain is KAGVTQTPRYLIKTRGQQVTLSCSPISGHRSVSWYQQTPGQGLQFLFEYFSETQRNKGNFPGRFSGRQFSNSRSEMNVSTLELGDSALYLCASSLGIQALGEQYFGPGTRLTVT.

This clone was seen a single time. The gene calls are TRBV7-3 and TRBJ1-2, with D hard to call. Germline loops: CDR1 SGHTA, CDR2 FQGTGA. CDR3 length: 13 residues. Trimming removed 3 bases from V and 3 bases from J, with 8 bases in between. CDR3 in amino acids: CASSLLRDYGYTF. Written as DNA, the CDR3 is TGTGCCAGCAGCTTGTTGAGGGACTATGGCTACACCTTC. The full variable domain, rest sourced from reference TRBV7-3 and TRBJ1-2, is GAGVSQTPSNKVTEKGKYVELRCDPISGHTALYWYRQSLGQGPEFLIYFQGTGAADDSGLPNDRFFAVRPEGSVSTLKIQRTERGDSAVYLCASSLLRDYGYTFGSGTRLTVV.

The chain is built from TRBV18 and TRBJ2-7, with 9 positions matching TRBD1. V lost 3 bases, J lost 2 bases, and 8 bases stayed unmatched. Looked up from germline, CDR1 is KGHSH and CDR2 is LQKENI. The CDR3 runs 16 residues. The CDR3 bases are TGTGCCAGCTCACCCGTCCCGGGACAGGGTGCCTACGAGCAGTACTTC. It codes for CASSPVPGQGAYEQYF.

The chain uses TRBV5-1 and TRBJ2-6, with 8 bases aligning to TRBD1. Per germline, CDR1 SGHRS and CDR2 YFSETQ. The CDR3 length is 17 residues. The J segment lost 0 bases and the V segment lost 2 bases, leaving 4 bases of the junction unmatched. The CDR3 coding sequence is TGCGCCAGCAGCTTACGACAGGGGAGCTCTGGGGCCAACGTCCTGACTTTC. Translation: CASSLRQGSSGANVLTF.

This chain links TRBV6-5 with TRBJ1-4, with D uncertain. The CDR3 covers 11 residues. V lost 6 bases, J lost 7 bases, and 6 bases lay in between. Germline V gene sequence: CDR1 MNHEY, CDR2 SVGAGI. The DNA for the CDR3 is TGTGCCAGCAGGGCGGGTGAAAAACTGTTTTTT. This translates into CASRAGEKLFF.

The chain joins TRBV11-2 to TRBJ2-7; D possibly corresponds to TRBD2 (6 bases). The CDR3 runs 15 residues. Germline V gene lookup returns CDR1 SGHAT and CDR2 FQNNGV. V was pared by 7 bases and J by 2 bases, with 18 bases between. The CDR3 region has the DNA TGTGCCAGCACCACTCTGGCGGGGAATGCCTACGAGCAGTACTTC. Translated: CASTTLAGNAYEQYF.

This chain joins TRBV7-8 and TRBJ2-1; 8 bases agree with TRBD2. With 5 bases clipped from V and 9 bases from J, the junction kept 9 bases outside the gene matches. The CDR3 covers 14 residues. In germline, CDR1 is SGHVS, CDR2 FQNEAQ. The CDR3 bases are TGTGCCAGCAGCCCGGGACTAGGGAATGGTGAGCAGTTCTTC. Translating it yields CASSPGLGNGEQFF.

The chain carries TRBV7-2 and TRBJ2-1, with 7 bases identical to TRBD2. J gave up 7 bases and V 5 bases, and 20 bases lay outside the gene matches. The length of the CDR3 is 18 residues. CDR1 is SGHTA and CDR2 is FQGNSA in the germline V gene. CDR3 DNA sequence: TGTGCCAGCAGCCTAAGGACTAGTAAAGCAATGCCCTCTAATGAGCAGTTCTTC. Translating it yields CASSLRTSKAMPSNEQFF.

The table lists this clone with a few counts. The chain is built from TRBV27 and TRBJ1-1, with 8 bases identical to TRBD1. The trim removed 7 bases at V and 6 bases at J, leaving 1 base unmatched. Germline loops: CDR1 MNHEY, CDR2 SMNVEV (reference sequence). CDR3 length: 11 residues. CDR3 in DNA: TGTGCCAGCACAGGGGGCTCTGAAGCTTTCTTT. Amino acid sequence: CASTGGSEAFF.

V and J are TRBV5-6 and TRBJ2-7; possibly TRBD1 for D (5 bases). Per germline, CDR1 SGHDT and CDR2 YYEEEE. The CDR3 sequence is 14 residues long. V lost 4 bases to trimming and J lost 4 bases, with 15 bases between them. This CDR3 is CASSPAGSPYEQYF. The DNA of the CDR3 is TGTGCCAGCAGCCCGGCAGGGTCCCCTTACGAGCAGTACTTC.

The V and J genes are TRBV5-1 and TRBJ2-7; possibly TRBD2 for D (5 bases). The length of the CDR3 is 15 residues. Germline CDR1 and CDR2: SGHRS and YFSETQ. V was cut by 1 base and J by 0 bases, with 11 bases left in between. CDR3 coding DNA: TGCGCCAGCAGCTTGCAGGCTAGCAACTCCTACGAGCAGTACTTC. Translated, it gives CASSLQASNSYEQYF.

This clone was recorded a few times. The chain links TRBV19 to TRBJ1-2; tentatively, D is TRBD1 (5 bases). Germline lookup yields CDR1 LNHDA and CDR2 SQIVND (reference sequence). This CDR3 region has 12 residues. CDR3 amino acids: CPHSGGNYGYTF. CDR3 nucleotide sequence: TGTCCACACTCCGGGGGAAACTATGGCTACACCTTC.

V is TRBV2 and J is TRBJ1-5, with D possibly being TRBD1 (5 bases). The length of the CDR3 is 14 residues. CDR1 and CDR2 from the germline V gene are SNHLY and FYNNEI. The germline V and J ends were trimmed by 2 bases and 3 bases, with 8 bases remaining between them. CDR3 coding DNA: TGTGCCAGCAGTGAATTGACAGACAATCAGCCCCAGCATTTT. Translated, it gives CASSELTDNQPQHF.

This chain links TRBV5-6 with TRBJ2-7; a possible D gene is TRBD2 (5 bases). V was pared by 0 bases and J by 4 bases, with 14 bases between. Germline assignment: CDR1 SGHDT and CDR2 YYEEEE. The CDR3 is 15 amino acids. CDR3 sequence (DNA): TGTGCCAGCAGCTTGGCGAGGCGTAGAGGGTACGAGCAGTACTTC. Amino acid sequence: CASSLARRRGYEQYF.

The genes are TRBV6-6 and TRBJ2-7; D might be TRBD2 (6 bases). The CDR3 totals 15 residues. V was cut by 5 bases and J by 3 bases, with 17 bases left in between. Germline V gene sequence: CDR1 MNHNY, CDR2 SVGAGI (reference sequence). CDR3 in amino acids: CASSTYTGSGYEQYF. CDR3 DNA: TGTGCCAGCAGTACCTACACCGGGAGCGGCTACGAGCAGTACTTC.